A selection of T cell receptor beta chains follows, all from one sample in a study of shared clonotypes between healthy human individuals. Sequenced by immunoSEQ multiplex PCR; TCRdb stores in-frame clones only, minus some. Of over 2,000,000 clones listed, 93% were seen once; the top ten hold more than 1.5%. Sequenced input: naive CD8+ T cells from PBMCs. The receptors were sampled from a man younger than 35 in good health. Some clones in this sample may be carry-over from other donors' samples. CDR3s include the opening cysteine and the closing phenylalanine or tryptophan. The order of the fields is J gene, D gene, V gene, CDR3 DNA, CDR3 protein. D genes are given only for firm matches.

J: TRBJ1-1; D: -; V: TRBV6-5; DNA: TGTGCCAGCAGCCACCAGGGAAACACTGAAGCTTTCTTT; CDR3: CASSHQGNTEAFF
J: TRBJ2-2; D: TRBD2; V: TRBV7-9; DNA: TGTGCCAGCAGCTTTCTGGCGGGAGGTATCGGGGAGCTGTTTTTT; CDR3: CASSFLAGGIGELFF
J: TRBJ1-2; D: TRBD1; V: TRBV6-5; DNA: TGTGCCAGCAGTTACGGGACAGGGGGCGCCGGTGGCTACACCTTC; CDR3: CASSYGTGGAGGYTF
J: TRBJ1-4; D: TRBD1; V: TRBV9; DNA: TGTGCCAGCAGCCCGGACAGGGAAGGTGAAAAACTGTTTTTT; CDR3: CASSPDREGEKLFF
J: TRBJ2-1; D: -; V: TRBV4-2; DNA: TGTGCCAGCAGCCTATGGTCGGAGGGCAGACACAATGAGCAGTTCTTC; CDR3: CASSLWSEGRHNEQFF
J: TRBJ2-7; D: TRBD2; V: TRBV6-1; DNA: TGTGCCAGCAGTTTTAGCGGGATCTTTTACGAGCAGTACTTC; CDR3: CASSFSGIFYEQYF
J: TRBJ1-4; D: -; V: TRBV5-6; DNA: TGTGCCAGCAGCTTGGGAGGGAAGGCTTTTAATGAAAAACTGTTTTTT; CDR3: CASSLGGKAFNEKLFF
J: TRBJ2-5; D: -; V: TRBV9; DNA: TGTGCCAGCAGCCCGCGGGACACTTGGCACCAAGAGACCCAGTACTTC; CDR3: CASSPRDTWHQETQYF
J: TRBJ2-7; D: -; V: TRBV28; DNA: TGTGCCAGCAGTTTACCGGACAAATCCTACGAGCAGTACTTC; CDR3: CASSLPDKSYEQYF
J: TRBJ2-7; D: -; V: TRBV27; DNA: TGTGCCAGCAGCCAGGGGGGCGGCTACGAGCAGTACTTC; CDR3: CASSQGGGYEQYF